Presented here are 27 T cell receptor beta chains from one specimen sequenced in a study of OX40 agonist ivuxolimab in advanced cancers. Profiled with immunoSEQ multiplex PCR; TCRdb holds only in-frame clones, not every one. The table includes approximately 90,000 clones, more than 70% detected once. The source material was CD4+ or CD8+ T cells sorted from blood, sampled in a trial of the OX40 agonist ivuxolimab. Every receptor here comes from an adult with an advanced solid tumor such as melanoma, head and neck, liver or kidney cancer.

V usage is TRBV25-1 and J usage is TRBJ2-2, with 10 bases matching TRBD2. Germline V gives CDR1 MGHDK, CDR2 SYGVNS. Trimming took 5 bases from V and 4 from J; bases not matched to a gene: 4. This CDR3 comprises 15 residues. The CDR3 sequence: CASSHSGRATGELFF. Written as DNA, the CDR3 is TGTGCCAGCAGTCACAGCGGGAGGGCCACCGGGGAGCTGTTTTTT.

The rearrangement uses TRBV7-2 and TRBJ1-2; D is unresolved. This CDR3 region has 14 residues. V was cut by 2 bases and J by 2 bases, with 9 bases left in between. CDR1 SGHTA and CDR2 FQGNSA come from the germline V gene. CDR3 residues: CASSLPGKNYGYTF. The CDR3 nucleotides are TGTGCCAGCAGCTTACCGGGAAAAAACTATGGCTACACCTTC. The complete variable domain, with remaining parts taken from reference TRBV7-2 and TRBJ1-2, reads GAGVSQSPSNKVTEKGKDVELRCDPISGHTALYWYRQSLGQGLEFLIYFQGNSAPDKSGLPSDRFSAERTGGSVSTLTIQRTQQEDSAVYLCASSLPGKNYGYTFGSGTRLTVV.

A remark on this clone: At one boundary the junction diverges from the germline segment, which might be a read error. The gene calls are TRBV30 and TRBJ1-2, with 7 bases that match TRBD1. Looked up from germline, CDR1 is GTSNPN and CDR2 is SVGIG (reference sequence). The CDR3 is made up of 13 amino acids. The CDR3 loop reads CAWSKTGQDPRLF. CDR3 in DNA: TGTGCCTGGAGTAAAACCGGACAGGATCCCCGACTCTTC.

About this clone: This specimen includes other DNA sequences encoding the same CDR3. The chain has TRBV14 and TRBJ1-5, with D possibly being TRBD1 (5 bases). Trimming removed 3 bases at V and 1 base at J, with 10 bases between. CDR1 is SGHDN, CDR2 FVKESK, per germline. The CDR3 is made up of 15 amino acids. CDR3 in amino acids: CASSQGGGSNQPQHF. CDR3 DNA sequence: TGTGCCAGCAGCCAGGGGGGGGGAAGCAATCAGCCCCAGCATTTT.

This sequence joins TRBV9 and TRBJ2-7; D gene unclear. V was trimmed by 0 bases and J by 4 bases, leaving 5 bases between them. Germline CDR1 SGDLS, CDR2 YYNGEE. The CDR3 sequence is 12 residues long. Here the CDR3 reads CASSVGDYEQYF. CDR3 DNA: TGTGCCAGCAGCGTAGGAGATTACGAGCAGTACTTC.

The rearrangement uses TRBV27 and TRBJ2-3; no firm D call. Trimming left V 6 bases short and J 0 bases short, with 7 bases between. The CDR3 contains 13 residues. Germline V gives CDR1 MNHEY, CDR2 SMNVEV (reference sequence). The CDR3 region has the DNA TGTGCCAGCAGGTTTCTGAGCACAGATACGCAGTATTTT. This sequence encodes CASRFLSTDTQYF.

This chain uses TRBV7-9 with TRBJ2-7, with TRBD2 matching 7 bases. V lost 5 bases and J lost 5; bases outside the gene matches: 12. Per the germline V gene, CDR1 is SEHNR and CDR2 is FQNEAQ (reference sequence). This CDR3 spans 15 amino acids. CDR3 DNA: TGTGCCAGCAGCCTCCGTGGGAGGGAGGGTGACGAGCAGTACTTC. Protein sequence: CASSLRGREGDEQYF.

This rearrangement joins TRBV11-3 to TRBJ2-5, with D perhaps TRBD1 or TRBD2 (5 bases each). The CDR3 consists of 15 residues. CDR1 and CDR2 from the germline V gene are SGHNT and YENEEA. V lost 0 bases to trimming and J lost 1 base, with 9 bases between them. The CDR3 DNA reads as TGTGCCAGCAGCTTAGAGGGGGAAAGCCAAGAGACCCAGTACTTC. Encoded protein: CASSLEGESQETQYF.

The genes are TRBV10-3 and TRBJ2-1, with 13 bases that match TRBD2. This CDR3 has 17 residues. V was pared by 0 bases and J by 6 bases, with 5 bases of the junction left unmatched. Germline CDR1 is ENHRY and CDR2 is SYGVKD. The CDR3 nucleotides read TGTGCCATCAGTGAGTCTGAACTAGCGGGAGGGTCCAATGAGCAGTTCTTC. Its protein is CAISESELAGGSNEQFF.

The chain recombines TRBV19 with TRBJ2-1; TRBD2 agrees at 7 bases. In germline, CDR1 is LNHDA, CDR2 SQIVND (reference sequence). The CDR3 covers 16 residues. J gave up 0 bases and V 6 bases, and 8 bases lay outside the gene matches. The chain's CDR3 is CASSLKGGSSYNEQFF. The CDR3 DNA reads TGTGCCAGTAGCCTCAAGGGCGGGAGCTCCTACAATGAGCAGTTCTTC.

This clone appeared a single time. The V gene is TRBV7-3, the J gene TRBJ2-5, with D possibly being TRBD1 (6 bases). V lost 4 bases, J lost 4 bases, and 13 bases lay in between. The CDR3 is 14 amino acids. Per germline, CDR1 SGHTA and CDR2 FQGTGA. CDR3 in amino acids: CASSYDHRAETQYF. The CDR3 nucleotides are TGTGCCAGCAGCTACGATCACAGGGCAGAGACCCAGTACTTC.

This clone has just a few counts. This chain uses TRBV7-2 with TRBJ1-2; D unresolved. Germline V CDR1 and CDR2: SGHTA, FQGNSA. V was pared by 5 bases and J by 4 bases, with 20 bases between. This CDR3 contains 16 residues. The CDR3 spells CASSPLTVPRGYGYTF. Here the CDR3 DNA reads TGTGCCAGCAGCCCACTAACAGTCCCCCGGGGCTATGGCTACACCTTC.

The CDR3 bases are TGTGCCAGCTGGGACAGTGACCCCCATGGCAATCAGCCCCAGCATTTT. It translates to CASWDSDPHGNQPQHF. The V gene is TRBV19, the J gene TRBJ1-5, with TRBD1 matching 7 bases. This CDR3 comprises 16 residues. V lost 9 bases to trimming and J lost 2 bases; unmatched junction nucleotides: 13. CDR1 and CDR2 from the germline V gene are LNHDA and SQIVND (reference sequence).

This clone appeared a single time. V gene TRBV6-5 combines with J gene TRBJ1-5; D is unresolved. The CDR3 contains 13 residues. V gave up 5 bases and J gave up 2 bases, with 7 bases separating them. CDR1 is MNHEY, CDR2 SVGAGI, per germline. The CDR3 DNA reads TGTGCCAGCAGTGAAGGACGCAATCAGCCCCAGCATTTT. Amino acid sequence: CASSEGRNQPQHF.

The chain recombines TRBV5-8 with TRBJ2-2; D is unresolved. V shed 2 bases and J shed 6 bases, with 17 bases lying between them. There are 16 residues in the CDR3. Germline CDR1 and CDR2: SGHTS and YDEGEE. The CDR3, as DNA: TGTGCCAGCAGCTTTGGTGGGCCAAAAAGGGCCGGGGAGCTGTTTTTT. Translation: CASSFGGPKRAGELFF.

This clone has a single count. The chain joins TRBV11-2 to TRBJ2-2, with D possibly TRBD2 on 6 matching bases. The CDR3 length is 15 residues. From germline, CDR1 is SGHAT and CDR2 FQNNGV. The V end lost 5 bases, the J end lost 1 base, and 11 bases lay between the germline ends. The DNA of the CDR3 is TGTGCCAGCAGCCCGATTAGCGGGAACACCGGGGAGCTGTTTTTT. Translated, it gives CASSPISGNTGELFF.

The genes are TRBV11-3 and TRBJ2-2, with D possibly matching TRBD2 (6 bases). This CDR3 comprises 15 residues. V lost 1 base and J lost 4, with 10 bases in between. In germline, CDR1 is SGHNT, CDR2 YENEEA. Here the CDR3 reads CASSLGAGSTGELFF. CDR3 nucleotides: TGTGCCAGCAGCTTAGGGGCGGGGTCCACCGGGGAGCTGTTTTTT.

V usage is TRBV10-1 and J usage is TRBJ2-7, with D perhaps TRBD1 (5 bases). Germline CDR1 and CDR2: WNHNN and SYGVQD (reference sequence). This CDR3 region has 16 residues. V was pared by 0 bases and J by 3 bases, with 15 bases between. The CDR3 nucleotides are TGCGCCAGCAGTGAGTCAGGGGCCAACAAATACTACGAGCAGTACTTC. Protein: CASSESGANKYYEQYF.

The chain carries TRBV5-1 and TRBJ1-2, with a weak D call TRBD1 (6 bases). This CDR3 is 14 amino acids long. V lost 3 bases, J lost 1 base, and 10 bases lay in between. Germline values: CDR1 SGHRS, CDR2 YFSETQ. The CDR3 spells CASSSRDINYGYTF. For the CDR3, the DNA is TGCGCCAGCAGCTCGAGGGACATTAACTATGGCTACACCTTC.

This clone was seen once. The chain has TRBV19 and TRBJ2-1; 9 nucleotides align to TRBD1. The ends lost 7 bases at V and 7 bases at J; junction bases unmatched: 8. The germline V gene encodes CDR1 LNHDA and CDR2 SQIVND (reference sequence). There are 14 residues in the CDR3. This CDR3 is CASMGTGFRNEQFF. Written as DNA, the CDR3 is TGTGCCAGTATGGGGACAGGGTTTCGGAATGAGCAGTTCTTC.

The V call is TRBV19, the J call TRBJ2-3, with 13 bases lining up with TRBD2. CDR1 is LNHDA and CDR2 is SQIVND in the germline V gene (reference sequence). CDR3 size: 15 residues. V was pared by 5 bases and J by 11 bases, with 10 bases of the junction left unmatched. CDR3 DNA: TGTGCCAGTAGTGTTGGGACTAGCGGGACCCATATGCAGTATTTT. The encoded protein is CASSVGTSGTHMQYF.

This clone was detected a few times. This chain connects TRBV7-2 to TRBJ2-3, with 8 positions matching TRBD2. Per the germline V gene, CDR1 is SGHTA and CDR2 is FQGNSA. The J segment lost 2 bases and the V segment lost 2 bases, leaving 6 bases of the junction unmatched. The CDR3 consists of 16 residues. CDR3 sequence: CASSLSPREATDTQYF. The CDR3 DNA is TGTGCCAGCAGCTTATCCCCGCGGGAGGCCACAGATACGCAGTATTTT.

V gene TRBV7-2 combines with J gene TRBJ1-3; D is possibly TRBD1 (6 bases). The CDR3 has 12 residues. Germline-derived CDR1 and CDR2 are SGHTA and FQGNSA. The V and J ends lost 5 bases and 8 bases respectively, with 10 bases between them. This chain's CDR3 is CASSQQGHTIYF. CDR3 nucleotide sequence: TGTGCCAGCAGCCAACAGGGACACACCATATATTTT.

The gene calls are TRBV27 and TRBJ1-5, with D maybe TRBD1 (6 bases). Germline V gene data show CDR1 as MNHEY and CDR2 as SMNVEV (reference sequence). The CDR3 has 17 residues. Trimming took off 5 bases at V and 0 bases at J, with 17 bases between the two ends. The CDR3 DNA reads as TGTGCCAGCAGTGGCAAATCCGGGACAAATAGCAATCAGCCCCAGCATTTT. Protein sequence: CASSGKSGTNSNQPQHF.

V is TRBV27 and J is TRBJ1-5; D remains unclear. The CDR3 spans 15 residues. Germline V gene lookup returns CDR1 MNHEY and CDR2 SMNVEV (reference sequence). Trimming cost V 4 bases and J 2 bases, with 12 bases left between them. The CDR3 here is CASSSGSRRNQPQHF. The DNA for the CDR3 is TGTGCCAGCAGTTCAGGTTCGAGGCGCAATCAGCCCCAGCATTTT.

The gene calls are TRBV7-9 and TRBJ1-2; 7 nucleotides agree with TRBD1. CDR1 is SEHNR and CDR2 is FQNEAQ in the germline V gene (reference sequence). The CDR3 is 13 residues long. V was clipped by 8 bases and J by 3 bases; unmatched bases: 6. The CDR3 spells CASGSQGYYGYTF. CDR3 DNA: TGTGCCAGCGGCTCACAGGGGTACTATGGCTACACCTTC.

The V call is TRBV6-1, the J call TRBJ2-5; 12 bases are a match to TRBD2. Unmatched junction bases numbered 7, after V lost 6 bases and J lost 5 bases. The CDR3 loop spans 15 amino acids. From germline, CDR1 is MNHNS and CDR2 SASEGT. CDR3: CASRTTSGSRETQYF. Here the CDR3 DNA reads TGTGCCAGCAGGACGACTAGCGGGAGTCGGGAGACCCAGTACTTC.